This T cell receptor (beta chain) was captured in a study of T cells in localized non-small cell lung cancer. Study-level findings and limits: It was uninvolved adjacent lung that showed the highest T cell clonality, exceeding tumor. A higher density of T cells in blood coincided with extended overall survival. Adjacent lung tissue had a median about 58 of the top 100 clones found in the tumor.

Turning to this clone: What it recognizes is unknown.

The method was immunoSEQ multiplex PCR; TCRdb's version includes in-frame clones alone and lacks a portion of them. The data contain about 59,000 clones, approximately 91% of them seen just once; the ten biggest clones take up about 20%. V lost 0 bases to trimming and J lost 4 bases, with 6 bases between them. Germline V gene data show CDR1 as SGHRS and CDR2 as YFSETQ. This CDR3 contains 13 residues. Sequenced here: peripheral blood, sampled before any cancer treatment. J is TRBJ2-3 and V is TRBV5-1, with D unclear. The clonotype was recovered from a man aged 40 to 70 with stage I lung adenocarcinoma. The CDR3 region has the DNA TGCGCCAGCAGCTTGGAAATCGCAGATACGCAGTATTTT. This encodes CASSLEIADTQYF.